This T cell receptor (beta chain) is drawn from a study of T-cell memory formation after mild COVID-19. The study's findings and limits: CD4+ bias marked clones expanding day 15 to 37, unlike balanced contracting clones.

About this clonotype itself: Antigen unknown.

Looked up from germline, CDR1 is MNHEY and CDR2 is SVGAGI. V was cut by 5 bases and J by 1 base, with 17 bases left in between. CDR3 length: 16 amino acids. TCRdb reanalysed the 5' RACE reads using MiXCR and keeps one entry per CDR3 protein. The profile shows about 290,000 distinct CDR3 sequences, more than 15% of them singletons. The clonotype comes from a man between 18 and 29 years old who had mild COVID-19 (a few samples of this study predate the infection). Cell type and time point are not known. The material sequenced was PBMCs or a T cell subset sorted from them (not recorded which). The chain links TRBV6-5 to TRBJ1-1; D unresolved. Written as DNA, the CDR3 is TGTGCCAGCAGTCTCAGGAATCGGGGTGGGAACACTGAAGCTTTCTTT. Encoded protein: CASSLRNRGGNTEAFF.